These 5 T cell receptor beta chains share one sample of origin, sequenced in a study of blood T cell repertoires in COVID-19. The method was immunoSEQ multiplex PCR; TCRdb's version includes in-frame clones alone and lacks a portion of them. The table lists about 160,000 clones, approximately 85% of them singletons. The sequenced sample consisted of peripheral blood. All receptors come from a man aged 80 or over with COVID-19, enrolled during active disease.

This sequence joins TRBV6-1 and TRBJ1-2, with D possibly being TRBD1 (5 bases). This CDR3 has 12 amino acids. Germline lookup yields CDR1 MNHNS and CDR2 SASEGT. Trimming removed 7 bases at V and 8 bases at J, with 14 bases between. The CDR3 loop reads CASKPTDRGYTF. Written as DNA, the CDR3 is TGTGCCAGCAAGCCGACAGATCGGGGCTACACCTTC.

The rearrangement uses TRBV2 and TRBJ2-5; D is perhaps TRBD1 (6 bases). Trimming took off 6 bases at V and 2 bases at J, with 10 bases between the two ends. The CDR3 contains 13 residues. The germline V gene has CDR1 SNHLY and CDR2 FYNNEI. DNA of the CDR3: TGTGCCAGCAGCCGGGACACACAAGAGACCCAGTACTTC. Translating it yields CASSRDTQETQYF.

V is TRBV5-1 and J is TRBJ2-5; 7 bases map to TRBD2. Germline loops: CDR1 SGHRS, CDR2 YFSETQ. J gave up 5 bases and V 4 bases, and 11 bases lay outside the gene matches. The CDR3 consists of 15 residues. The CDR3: CASSVSGALRETQYF. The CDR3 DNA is TGCGCCAGCAGCGTGAGCGGGGCCCTCCGGGAGACCCAGTACTTC.

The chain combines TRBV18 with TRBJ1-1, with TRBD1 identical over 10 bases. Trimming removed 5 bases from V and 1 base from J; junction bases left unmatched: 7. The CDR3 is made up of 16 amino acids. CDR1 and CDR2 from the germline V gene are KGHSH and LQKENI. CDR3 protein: CASSAGQGDANTEAFF. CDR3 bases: TGTGCCAGCTCAGCAGGACAGGGGGATGCGAACACTGAAGCTTTCTTT. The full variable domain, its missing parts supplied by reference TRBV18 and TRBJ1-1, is NAGVMQNPRHLVRRRGQEARLRCSPMKGHSHVYWYRQLPEEGLKFMVYLQKENIIDESGMPKERFSAEFPKEGPSILRIQQVVRGDSAAYFCASSAGQGDANTEAFFGQGTRLTVV.

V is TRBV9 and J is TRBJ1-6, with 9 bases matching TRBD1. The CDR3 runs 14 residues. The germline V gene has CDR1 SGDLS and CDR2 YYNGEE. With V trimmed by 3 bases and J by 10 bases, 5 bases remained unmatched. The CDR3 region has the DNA TGTGCCAGCAGCGGAGGGACAGGGCCATCACCCCTCCACTTT. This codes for CASSGGTGPSPLHF.